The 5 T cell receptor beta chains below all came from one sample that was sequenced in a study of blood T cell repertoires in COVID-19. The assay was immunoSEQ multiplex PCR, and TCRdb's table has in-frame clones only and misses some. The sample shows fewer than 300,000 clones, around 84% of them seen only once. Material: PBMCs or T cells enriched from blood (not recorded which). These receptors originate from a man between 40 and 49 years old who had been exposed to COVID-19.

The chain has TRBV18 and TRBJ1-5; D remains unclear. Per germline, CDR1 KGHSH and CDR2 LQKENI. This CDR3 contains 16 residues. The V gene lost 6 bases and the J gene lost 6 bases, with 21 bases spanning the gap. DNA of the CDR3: TGTGCCAGCTCCCAAATAACACTGGCGGGGAGTCAGCCCCAGCATTTT. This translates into CASSQITLAGSQPQHF.

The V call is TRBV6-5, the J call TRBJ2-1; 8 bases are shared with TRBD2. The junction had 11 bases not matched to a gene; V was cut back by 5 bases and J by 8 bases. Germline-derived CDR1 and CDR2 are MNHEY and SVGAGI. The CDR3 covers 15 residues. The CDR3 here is CASSRAGALVHEQFF. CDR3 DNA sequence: TGTGCCAGCAGTAGAGCGGGAGCGCTGGTCCATGAGCAGTTCTTC.

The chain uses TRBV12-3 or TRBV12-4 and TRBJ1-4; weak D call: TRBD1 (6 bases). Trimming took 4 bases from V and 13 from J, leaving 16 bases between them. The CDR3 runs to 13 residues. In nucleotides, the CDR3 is TGTGCCAGCAGTTCAAGACTACAGGGCGTACTGTTTTTT. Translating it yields CASSSRLQGVLFF.

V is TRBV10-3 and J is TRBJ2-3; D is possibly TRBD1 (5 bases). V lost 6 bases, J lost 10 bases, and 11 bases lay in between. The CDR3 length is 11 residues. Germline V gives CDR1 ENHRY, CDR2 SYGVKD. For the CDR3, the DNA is TGTGCCATCAGCCCTGAAGGGGCGCAGTATTTT. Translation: CAISPEGAQYF.

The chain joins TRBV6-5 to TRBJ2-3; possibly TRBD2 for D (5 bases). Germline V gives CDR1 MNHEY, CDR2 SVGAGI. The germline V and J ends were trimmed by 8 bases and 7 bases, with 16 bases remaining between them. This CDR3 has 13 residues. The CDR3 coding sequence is TGTGCCAGCGAACAACCCGGGATAAATACGCAGTATTTT. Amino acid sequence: CASEQPGINTQYF.